The T cell receptor beta chain under discussion was sequenced for a study of a mutant IDH1 vaccine in newly diagnosed glioma. The overall study: Vaccines were first given 4-6 weeks after radiotherapy alone, or with temozolomide cycles. The treated population exhibited a male proportion of about 62%, a female proportion of about 38%, and a mean age of 40.4 years. Before enrollment, the patients had been treated with radiotherapy alone, temozolomide alone, or both together. Most of them had received both.

J lost 0 bases, V lost 6 bases, and 7 bases had no gene match. CDR1 ENHRY and CDR2 SYGVKD come from the germline V gene. The CDR3 runs to 15 residues. Measured with immunoSEQ multiplex PCR; TCRdb has only the in-frame clones, and not every one. Among around 30,000 clones listed, approximately 80% were seen once. Study-level points and caveats: Approximately 93% of patients showed vaccine-induced immune responses across multiple MHC alleles.

For this clone: What it recognizes is unknown.

Stated time point: week 23, last vaccination. It was 300 ug of mutant IDH1 20-mer peptide that made up each vaccine dose, given with topical imiquimod. V gene TRBV10-3 combines with J gene TRBJ1-1; 7 nucleotides match TRBD1. Sequenced here: PBMCs, sampled from a glioma patient whose treatment included an IDH1 peptide vaccine. The sequence came from a woman younger than 35 with glioma. CDR3 DNA sequence: TGTGCCATCAGGGACAGGCTAACCATGAACACTGAAGCTTTCTTT. Its protein is CAIRDRLTMNTEAFF.